This is a list of T cell receptor beta chains from one sample in a study of T cell responses to AZD1222 COVID-19 vaccine. Generated by immunoSEQ multiplex PCR, the TCRdb table keeps only in-frame clones and is missing some. This sample has 100,000 to 120,000 clones, with 92% found just once. The sample here was peripheral blood, taken on day 0 of AZD1222 vaccination. The source of these receptors is an adult in good health. Each CDR3 is given with its conserved first and last residue. The D gene is left open where the match is weak. A row's size may be missing; if present it is once, few, many or a size class.

D gene	clone size	V gene	CDR3 length	J gene	CDR3 DNA	CDR3 protein
TRBD1	.	TRBV5-1	15	TRBJ1-1	TGCGCCAGCAGCTTAGGGGGACAGGGGGCTTCGGAAGCTTTCTTT	CASSLGGQGASEAFF
.	.	TRBV18	14	TRBJ1-4	TGTGCCAGCTCACCCGATAGGGAGAATGAAAAACTGTTTTTT	CASSPDRENEKLFF
TRBD1	.	TRBV28	14	TRBJ2-7	TGTGCCAGCAGTTTAAGGCAGGGGGCCTACGAGCAGTACTTC	CASSLRQGAYEQYF
.	.	TRBV18	14	TRBJ1-2	TGTGCCAGCTCACCACCGTTAGGGAACTATGGCTACACCTTC	CASSPPLGNYGYTF
TRBD2	.	TRBV27	18	TRBJ2-3	TGTGCCAGCAGTAGAGATGGTAGCGGGGGGATGTCTTTAGATACGCAGTATTTT	CASSRDGSGGMSLDTQYF
.	.	TRBV18	14	TRBJ1-5	TGTGCCAGCTCTCCGGGCGGGAGCAATCAGCCCCAGCATTTT	CASSPGGSNQPQHF
.	once	TRBV7-9	14	TRBJ2-3	TGTGCCAGCAGCATAGGCGGAAGCACAGATACGCAGTATTTT	CASSIGGSTDTQYF
.	.	TRBV7-9	13	TRBJ2-7	TGTGCCAGCAGCATAGACGGTCCCTACGAGCAGTACTTC	CASSIDGPYEQYF
.	.	TRBV28	16	TRBJ2-1	TGTGCCAGCAGTTTCGGGCGGGATCTTCCCCACAATGAGCAGTTCTTC	CASSFGRDLPHNEQFF
.	.	TRBV10-3	15	TRBJ1-1	TGTGCCATCAGTGACCCCGGGGTCACGTACACTGAAGCTTTCTTT	CAISDPGVTYTEAFF
.	once	TRBV30	15	TRBJ1-6	TGTGCCTGGAGTGTACTGGGCAGGGAGAAGACACCCCTCCACTTT	CAWSVLGREKTPLHF
.	.	TRBV7-3	13	TRBJ1-2	TGTGCCAGCAGCTTAAATCGTCGGGAGGGCTACACCTTC	CASSLNRREGYTF
.	.	TRBV5-6	16	TRBJ1-5	TGTGCCAGCAGCTTGTATTCCGGGGAAAGCAATCAGCCCCAGCATTTT	CASSLYSGESNQPQHF
.	.	TRBV5-1	14	TRBJ2-1	TGCGCCAGCAGCTTCAGTCGGGGACACAATGAGCAGTTCTTC	CASSFSRGHNEQFF